This passage covers 15 T cell receptor beta chains from one sample sequenced in a study of T-cell reconstitution after alpha-beta-depleted transplantation in children. TCRbeta library preparation incorporated unique molecular identifiers. TCRdb re-called the PCR reads with MiXCR, one entry per CDR3 protein. The sample lists hundreds of thousands of distinct CDR3 sequences; around 10% were seen once. The material was PBMCs, obtained before TCRalphabeta/CD19-depleted stem cell transplant. The receptors were sampled from a boy younger than two with acute myeloid leukemia, due to receive a stem cell transplant.

This clonotype was counted between two and nine times. The chain uses TRBV4-3 and TRBJ2-7; no reliable D call. This CDR3 region has 14 residues. Looked up from germline, CDR1 is LGHNA and CDR2 is YSLEER. Deletions cut 0 bases from V and 4 bases from J, with 10 bases between. CDR3 nucleotide sequence: TGCGCCAGCAGCCAAGAGGAGCAGGATTACGAGCAGTACTTC. Its protein is CASSQEEQDYEQYF.

The chain combines TRBV11-1 with TRBJ2-4, with 7 nucleotides matching TRBD1. V lost 2 bases, J lost 12 bases, and 7 bases stayed unmatched. Germline V gene lookup returns CDR1 SGHAT and CDR2 FQDESV (reference sequence). The CDR3 loop spans 13 amino acids. CDR3 protein: CASSLRRQGNQYF. DNA of the CDR3: TGTGCCAGCAGCTTAAGGCGACAGGGTAATCAGTACTTC.

The V and J genes are TRBV11-2 and TRBJ2-1, with a possible D match to TRBD2 (5 bases). Trimming shortened V by 2 bases and J by 9 bases, and 8 bases separated the two germline ends. Germline lookup yields CDR1 SGHAT and CDR2 FQNNGV. CDR3 length: 12 residues. CDR3 protein: CASSLKEGEQFF. As DNA, the CDR3 is TGTGCCAGCAGCTTAAAAGAGGGTGAGCAGTTCTTC.

This clonotype was seen many times. The chain joins TRBV20-1 to TRBJ1-5; a weak D match, TRBD1 (5 bases). This CDR3 has 15 amino acids. V lost 4 bases and J lost 0, with 13 bases in between. The germline CDR1 and CDR2 sequences are DFQATT and SNEGSKA (reference sequence). DNA of the CDR3: TGCAGTGCTAACGGACACCCACTTAGCAATCAGCCCCAGCATTTT. Its protein is CSANGHPLSNQPQHF.

The rearrangement links TRBV19 to TRBJ2-1; 15 bases are shared with TRBD2. Germline loops: CDR1 LNHDA, CDR2 SQIVND (reference sequence). With V trimmed by 10 bases and J by 4 bases, 2 bases remained unmatched. The CDR3 has 14 residues. The CDR3 DNA sequence: TGTGCCACCGGACTAGCGGGGGGGTACAATGAGCAGTTCTTC. It translates to CATGLAGGYNEQFF.

The chain joins TRBV30 to TRBJ1-2, with D maybe TRBD1 (6 bases). The germline V gene encodes CDR1 GTSNPN and CDR2 SVGIG (reference sequence). The CDR3 is 13 residues long. V was trimmed by 2 bases and J by 5 bases, leaving 12 bases between them. CDR3: CAWSRGNVYGYTF. In DNA, the CDR3 is TGTGCCTGGAGTAGGGGGAATGTTTATGGCTACACCTTC. The full variable domain, rest sourced from reference TRBV30 and TRBJ1-2, is SQTIHQWPATLVQPVGSPLSLECTVEGTSNPNLYWYRQAAGRGLQLLFYSVGIGQISSEVPQNLSASRPQDRQFILSSKKLLLSDSGFYLCAWSRGNVYGYTFGSGTRLTVV.

This clonotype was counted a few times. This sequence joins TRBV7-6 and TRBJ2-4, with 9 nucleotides matching TRBD2. The V gene's germline CDR1 is SGHVS and CDR2 FNYEAQ. This CDR3 region has 19 residues. The V gene end was trimmed by 0 bases and the J gene end by 2 bases; junction bases not matched to a gene: 11. The CDR3 spells CASSLAERGAKGSKNIQYF. The CDR3 DNA reads as TGTGCCAGCAGCTTAGCAGAGCGGGGGGCCAAGGGGTCCAAAAACATTCAGTACTTC.

The chain recombines TRBV12-3 or TRBV12-4 with TRBJ2-1; 7 positions match TRBD2. The CDR3 has 17 amino acids. J gave up 1 base and V 4 bases, and 10 bases lay outside the gene matches. CDR3 amino acids: CASSSSTLAVSYNEQFF. The DNA for the CDR3 is TGTGCCAGCAGTTCTAGTACGCTAGCGGTATCCTACAATGAGCAGTTCTTC.

This clonotype was picked up many times. The V gene is TRBV7-2, the J gene TRBJ2-2; D is uncertain. CDR3 length equals 16 residues. From germline, CDR1 is SGHTA and CDR2 FQGNSA. Trimming removed 0 bases from V and 4 bases from J, with 12 bases in between. CDR3 nucleotide sequence: TGTGCCAGCAGCTTAGCGGGGTTGTGGACCACCGGGGAGCTGTTTTTT. Translation gives CASSLAGLWTTGELFF.

V and J are TRBV19 and TRBJ1-5; D is undetermined. Germline V gives CDR1 LNHDA, CDR2 SQIVND (reference sequence). V was pared by 3 bases and J by 3 bases, with 9 bases between. This CDR3 has 14 amino acids. The CDR3 nucleotides are TGTGCCAGTAGTATCCCCGGGATCAATCAGCCCCAGCATTTT. This gives the protein CASSIPGINQPQHF.

This clonotype was detected ten times or more. V and J are TRBV27 and TRBJ1-2, with D unclear. V lost 6 bases and J lost 8, with 16 bases in between. Germline CDR1 and CDR2: MNHEY and SMNVEV (reference sequence). The CDR3 consists of 13 residues. The CDR3 coding sequence is TGTGCCAGCAGGACGTTATTGGGCGGCGGCTACACCTTC. It encodes CASRTLLGGGYTF.

This clonotype occurred many times. The chain joins TRBV10-3 to TRBJ2-7; D gene ambiguous. Looked up from germline, CDR1 is ENHRY and CDR2 is SYGVKD. The CDR3 spans 16 residues. Trimming took off 6 bases at V and 3 bases at J, with 21 bases between the two ends. CDR3 amino acids: CAISEEYWGSSYEQYF. In nucleotides, the CDR3 is TGTGCCATCAGCGAGGAGTACTGGGGATCAAGCTACGAGCAGTACTTC.

The sample holds many counts of this clonotype. The J gene is TRBJ2-7, the V gene TRBV12-3 or TRBV12-4; 8 bases match TRBD2. V lost 3 bases to trimming and J lost 4 bases; unmatched junction nucleotides: 5. This CDR3 is built from 14 residues. Here the CDR3 reads CASSFPGRAYEQYF. DNA of the CDR3: TGTGCCAGCAGTTTTCCCGGGAGGGCTTACGAGCAGTACTTC.

This clonotype was picked up a small number of times. This chain's CDR3 is CASSSFSENTGELFF. The DNA for the CDR3 is TGTGCCAGCAGCTCCTTTAGCGAGAACACCGGGGAGCTGTTTTTT. This chain connects TRBV7-9 to TRBJ2-2, with D tentatively TRBD2 (5 bases). Per the germline V gene, CDR1 is SEHNR and CDR2 is FQNEAQ (reference sequence). This CDR3 is built from 15 residues. Trimming took 4 bases from V and 1 from J, leaving 10 bases between them.

CDR3 sequence reads: CASSTRANYGYTF. The CDR3, as DNA: TGCGCCAGCAGCACCCGGGCTAACTATGGCTACACCTTC. This chain connects TRBV5-1 to TRBJ1-2, with D uncertain. The CDR3 is 13 residues long. V lost 4 bases to trimming and J lost 0 bases, with 7 bases between them. The V gene's germline CDR1 is SGHRS and CDR2 YFSETQ.